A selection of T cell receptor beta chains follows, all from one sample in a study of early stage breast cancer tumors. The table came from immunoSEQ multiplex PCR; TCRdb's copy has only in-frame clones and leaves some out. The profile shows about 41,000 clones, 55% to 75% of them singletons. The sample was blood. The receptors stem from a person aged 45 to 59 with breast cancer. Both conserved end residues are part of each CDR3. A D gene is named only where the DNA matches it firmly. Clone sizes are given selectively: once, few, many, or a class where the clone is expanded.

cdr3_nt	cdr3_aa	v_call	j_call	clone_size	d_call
TGTGCCAGCATTAGGGAGGGCTTGAACACTGAAGCTTTCTTT	CASIREGLNTEAFF	TRBV11-3	TRBJ1-1	NA	NA
TGTGCCAGCAGCAATCCAGGTAGCTCTGGAAACACCATATATTTT	CASSNPGSSGNTIYF	TRBV7-2	TRBJ1-3	NA	NA
TGCGCCAGCAGCCAAGACCATAAGGACAGCACTAGCTCCTATAATTCACCCCTCCACTTT	CASSQDHKDSTSSYNSPLHF	TRBV4-1	TRBJ1-6	NA	NA
TGTGCCAGCAGCTTAGAAGGGGCGAGCTCTGGAAACACCATATATTTT	CASSLEGASSGNTIYF	TRBV7-2	TRBJ1-3	once	NA
TGTGCCAGCAGCTTCTCGCAGGGGCTCACCTTGTCGAATTCACCCCTCCACTTT	CASSFSQGLTLSNSPLHF	TRBV11-3	TRBJ1-6	NA	NA
TGTGCCAGTAGTATCGCCCTAGGACAGCCGAACACTGAAGCTTTCTTT	CASSIALGQPNTEAFF	TRBV19	TRBJ1-1	NA	NA
TGCGCCAGCAGCTCCCTAGCGGGGGGATCCAATGAGCAGTTCTTC	CASSSLAGGSNEQFF	TRBV5-1	TRBJ2-1	NA	TRBD2
TGTGCCAGCAGCCAAGGGGGAGTTGGAGAAAAACTGTTTTTT	CASSQGGVGEKLFF	TRBV7-9	TRBJ1-4	once	NA
TGCGCCAGCAGCTTGACTAGCGGGGTAGATACGCAGTATTTT	CASSLTSGVDTQYF	TRBV5-1	TRBJ2-3	NA	TRBD2
TGTGCCAGCAGTGTACAGCCTAGCGGGGGCACAGATACGCAGTATTTT	CASSVQPSGGTDTQYF	TRBV6-4	TRBJ2-3	once	TRBD2
TGTGCTAGTGGTTTGGCTCCGACTAGCGGGGGGGGAACTGAGACCCAGTACTTC	CASGLAPTSGGGTETQYF	TRBV12-5	TRBJ2-5	NA	TRBD2
TGTGCCATCCGGGGGGAGGCCTACGAGCAGTACTTC	CAIRGEAYEQYF	TRBV6-1	TRBJ2-7	NA	TRBD2
TGTGCCAGCAGCTTAGGTCACGGGAGGGTCGATGAGCAGTTCTTC	CASSLGHGRVDEQFF	TRBV7-2	TRBJ2-1	NA	TRBD2
TGTGCCATCGGACAGGGTGACACCGGGGAGCTGTTTTTT	CAIGQGDTGELFF	TRBV10-3	TRBJ2-2	NA	TRBD1
TGTGCCAGCATGGTTGAGAGAGCCAAAAACATTCAGTACTTC	CASMVERAKNIQYF	TRBV2	TRBJ2-4	NA	NA
TGTGCCAGCGGCCGATATCCGGGACTAGCGGGGGGGTATGAGCAGTTCTTC	CASGRYPGLAGGYEQFF	TRBV7-2	TRBJ2-1	NA	TRBD2
TGTGCCAGCAGCTTATCACAGCTCGAGCAGTACTTC	CASSLSQLEQYF	TRBV7-9	TRBJ2-7	once	NA
TGCGCCAGCAGCCTGGACAGCCTTTACACTGAAGCTTTCTTT	CASSLDSLYTEAFF	TRBV5-1	TRBJ1-1	NA	NA
TGTGCCAGCAGCCGGAATAGCGGGGGCCAAGAGACCCAGTACTTC	CASSRNSGGQETQYF	TRBV14	TRBJ2-5	once	TRBD2
TGTGCCAGCAGTGAAGCGCTTCTAAGCGGGGGGTACCAAGAGACCCAGTACTTC	CASSEALLSGGYQETQYF	TRBV2	TRBJ2-5	NA	TRBD2
TGTGCCAGCCTGGGGGCTCCCCGGGGTACGCAGTATTTT	CASLGAPRGTQYF	TRBV6-1	TRBJ2-3	NA	NA
TGTGCCAGCAGCTTAATGGCGGGGGAGCAAGAGACCCAGTACTTC	CASSLMAGEQETQYF	TRBV7-2	TRBJ2-5	few	TRBD2
TGTGCCAGCAGCCAGGGGACTAGCGCTCAAGTACTACAAGAGACCCAGTACTTC	CASSQGTSAQVLQETQYF	TRBV4-2	TRBJ2-5	once	TRBD2
TGTGCCAGCAGCCTTCCCTACGAGCAGTACTTC	CASSLPYEQYF	TRBV6-1	TRBJ2-7	NA	NA
TGTGCCAGCAGCTTAAGACCACAGGGTGGCAATTCACCCCTCCACTTT	CASSLRPQGGNSPLHF	TRBV7-6	TRBJ1-6	NA	NA
TGCGCCAGCAGCAGGGGACAAGGCGGGGGGGCCACAGATACGCAGTATTTT	CASSRGQGGGATDTQYF	TRBV4-3	TRBJ2-3	NA	TRBD2
TGCGCCAGCAGCCAAGAGTGGCCACCCCGGAGAGACACCGGGGAGCTGTTTTTT	CASSQEWPPRRDTGELFF	TRBV4-3	TRBJ2-2	NA	NA
TGTGCCAGCAGTTGGGACAGGAGAGGCTACACCTTC	CASSWDRRGYTF	TRBV6-5	TRBJ1-2	once	TRBD1
TGTGCCAGCAGCTCTGGACAAGGAGAGACCCAGTACTTC	CASSSGQGETQYF	TRBV7-3	TRBJ2-5	NA	NA
TGCAGTGCTCATCAGGGCTACGAGCAGTACTTC	CSAHQGYEQYF	TRBV20-1	TRBJ2-7	NA	NA
TGTGCCAGCAGCTCCGCAGGGGGAGGCTATGGCTACACCTTC	CASSSAGGGYGYTF	TRBV5-4	TRBJ1-2	NA	TRBD1
TGTGCCAGCAGCTTAGGGGTGGACAGGAGACACTATGGCTACACCTTC	CASSLGVDRRHYGYTF	TRBV7-2	TRBJ1-2	NA	TRBD1
TGTGCCAGCAGTTACCAACTAGCGGGAGGGCCCGGGGAGCAGTACTTC	CASSYQLAGGPGEQYF	TRBV6-5	TRBJ2-7	NA	TRBD2
TGCGCCAGCAGCCAAGGTACCAGAGAGACCCAGTACTTC	CASSQGTRETQYF	TRBV4-1	TRBJ2-5	NA	NA
TGTGCCAGCAGTGAAACTGAACTAGCGGGCTACAATGAGCAGTTCTTC	CASSETELAGYNEQFF	TRBV2	TRBJ2-1	few	TRBD2
TGCGCCAGCAGTCTGGGGTGGAGGGTACGGGATAATTCACCCCTCCACTTT	CASSLGWRVRDNSPLHF	TRBV23-1	TRBJ1-6	NA	NA
TGCGCCAGCAGCCCCCTAGGACAGGGGAAAGACTATGGCTACACCTTC	CASSPLGQGKDYGYTF	TRBV5-1	TRBJ1-2	few	TRBD1
TGCGCCAGCAGCCCTACAGGGGGCGCGTATGGCTACACCTTC	CASSPTGGAYGYTF	TRBV4-3	TRBJ1-2	NA	TRBD1
TGTGCCAGCAGTCTGGGGCTGAACACTGAAGCTTTCTTT	CASSLGLNTEAFF	TRBV27	TRBJ1-1	few	NA
TGTGCCAGCAGCCCTGACAGGGGGATCTCCTACGAGCAGTACTTC	CASSPDRGISYEQYF	TRBV11-2	TRBJ2-7	NA	TRBD1
TGTGCCAGCAGTGCCCGGAGCGGGCCGGGGACTAGCAGTTACGAGCAGTACTTC	CASSARSGPGTSSYEQYF	TRBV2	TRBJ2-7	once	TRBD2
TGTGCCAGCAGTTGGGGGACTAGCGGGGGACGGGATGAGCAGTTCTTC	CASSWGTSGGRDEQFF	TRBV5-6	TRBJ2-1	NA	TRBD2
TGTGCCAGCAGTGCGACTACAGTCCGACACCAGTTCTTC	CASSATTVRHQFF	TRBV27	TRBJ2-1	NA	NA
TGTGCCAGCAGCTCCGCCGGGACACCCTCTGGGCAGTACTTC	CASSSAGTPSGQYF	TRBV7-9	TRBJ2-7	NA	NA
TGTGCCAGCAGCACAAATTCACCCCTCCACTTT	CASSTNSPLHF	TRBV11-3	TRBJ1-6	NA	NA
TGTGCCAGCAGCCCCGAGGCCCCATCACCCCTCCACTTT	CASSPEAPSPLHF	TRBV7-6	TRBJ1-6	few	NA
TGTGCCAGCAGCGCTAGAGGAGGGGAGCGGACACTAAGGGGTTCACCCCTCCACTTT	CASSARGGERTLRGSPLHF	TRBV9	TRBJ1-6	NA	NA
TGTGCCAGCAGCCCTATTGGGGGCGCGTCCACAGATACGCAGTATTTT	CASSPIGGASTDTQYF	TRBV7-2	TRBJ2-3	NA	NA
TGTGCCAGTAGTATGCAGGGCGATCAGCCCCAGCATTTT	CASSMQGDQPQHF	TRBV19	TRBJ1-5	NA	NA
TGCGCCAGCAGCTTGGGACTAGCGGGGGACCCGTACCAAGAGACCCAGTACTTC	CASSLGLAGDPYQETQYF	TRBV5-1	TRBJ2-5	NA	TRBD2
TGTGCCAGCACGCAGGGGTCGAACACTGAAGCTTTCTTT	CASTQGSNTEAFF	TRBV6-5	TRBJ1-1	NA	NA
TGTGCCAGTCAGAACACAGGGGATCATACGCAGTATTTT	CASQNTGDHTQYF	TRBV19	TRBJ2-3	NA	TRBD1
TGCGCCAGCAGCCCTCTAGCGGGGGGCGGGGAGACCCAGTACTTC	CASSPLAGGGETQYF	TRBV5-1	TRBJ2-5	NA	TRBD2
TGCAGTAGCGGGGTCCTCGGTGAGCAGTTCTTC	CSSGVLGEQFF	TRBV20-1	TRBJ2-1	NA	TRBD2
TGTGCCAGCTCACGGACAGGGGGTGGCAATGAGCAGTTCTTC	CASSRTGGGNEQFF	TRBV18	TRBJ2-1	NA	TRBD1
TGTGCCAGCAGCTTGGATTCGGGACAGGGATATGATGGCTACACCTTC	CASSLDSGQGYDGYTF	TRBV5-4	TRBJ1-2	few	TRBD1
TGTGCCAGCAGCTCGTTGGGTGTCGGGGGTTACACTGAAGCTTTCTTT	CASSSLGVGGYTEAFF	TRBV5-6	TRBJ1-1	NA	NA
TGTGCCAGTAGTATTCGACAGGGGGCTTTGAATCAGCCCCAGCATTTT	CASSIRQGALNQPQHF	TRBV19	TRBJ1-5	few	TRBD1
TGTGCCAGCTCACTACAGGGGATCAGCAATCAGCCCCAGCATTTT	CASSLQGISNQPQHF	TRBV18	TRBJ1-5	NA	TRBD1